A single sample gave rise to the 28 T cell receptor beta chains below, sequenced in a study of blood T cell repertoires in COVID-19. This table comes from immunoSEQ multiplex PCR, and its TCRdb copy is limited to in-frame clones, with some not included. This sample carries tens of thousands of clones, roughly 85% of them seen once, and the ten largest clones take 17%. The sample was peripheral blood. Every receptor here comes from a woman aged 60-75 years with active COVID-19.

This CDR3 is CAIRPGLAGGQNTQYF. CDR3 DNA: TGTGCCATCAGACCGGGACTAGCGGGGGGGCAAAATACGCAGTATTTT. V and J are TRBV10-3 and TRBJ2-3; 16 positions match TRBD2. Germline loops: CDR1 ENHRY, CDR2 SYGVKD. V was pared by 6 bases and J by 7 bases, with 7 bases of the junction left unmatched. The CDR3 sequence is 16 residues long.

This chain joins TRBV6-5 and TRBJ1-6, with TRBD1 identical over 9 bases. Germline CDR1 reads MNHEY; CDR2 reads SVGAGI. The CDR3 length is 14 residues. The trim removed 5 bases at V and 9 bases at J, leaving 5 bases unmatched. The CDR3 reads CASSRTGASSPLHF. The CDR3 nucleotides read TGTGCCAGCAGTCGGACAGGGGCAAGTTCACCCCTCCACTTT.

This clone appeared a single time. The chain couples TRBV4-2 to TRBJ2-2; possibly TRBD2 for D (5 bases). Germline V lookup: CDR1 LGHNA, CDR2 YNFKEQ. Trimming stripped 1 base from V and 5 bases from J, with 14 bases between. CDR3 length equals 16 residues. For the CDR3, the DNA is TGTGCCAGCAGCCAAGGGGCTCGGGAAATAACCGGGGAGCTGTTTTTT. Protein sequence: CASSQGAREITGELFF.

This clone came up a few times. This chain links TRBV20-1 with TRBJ2-3; maybe TRBD2 (5 bases). This CDR3 has 11 residues. V was shortened by 3 bases and J by 7 bases, with 8 bases between the two germline ends. Germline-derived CDR1 and CDR2 are DFQATT and SNEGSKA (reference sequence). The CDR3 loop reads CSASERNTQYF. CDR3 nucleotide sequence: TGCAGTGCTAGTGAGCGGAATACGCAGTATTTT.

The J gene is TRBJ2-3, the V gene TRBV3-1 (or the pseudogene TRBV3-2), with 12 bases that match TRBD2. The CDR3 runs to 16 residues. V lost 4 bases, J lost 9 bases, and 11 bases stayed unmatched. Germline CDR1 and CDR2: LGHDT and YNNKEL (reference sequence). Written as DNA, the CDR3 is TGTGCCAGCAGCCTTGGGACTAGCGGGCGGCAAATGACGCAGTATTTT. Translating gives CASSLGTSGRQMTQYF.

The rearrangement uses TRBV7-3 and TRBJ2-7; 10 nucleotides line up with TRBD1. The V and J ends lost 5 bases and 2 bases, in that order; junction bases with no gene match: 6. The CDR3 extends over 15 amino acids. Germline V gives CDR1 SGHTA, CDR2 FQGTGA. The CDR3 coding sequence is TGTGCCAGCAGCCTGGCGGGACAGGGGCCCTACGAGCAGTACTTC. Translating it yields CASSLAGQGPYEQYF. The full variable domain, its missing parts supplied by reference TRBV7-3 and TRBJ2-7, is GAGVSQTPSNKVTEKGKYVELRCDPISGHTALYWYRQSLGQGPEFLIYFQGTGAADDSGLPNDRFFAVRPEGSVSTLKIQRTERGDSAVYLCASSLAGQGPYEQYFGPGTRLTVT.

V is TRBV7-8 and J is TRBJ2-6, with a tentative D call TRBD2 (5 bases). The germline gives CDR1 SGHVS, CDR2 FQNEAQ. The germline V and J ends were trimmed by 6 bases and 4 bases, with 7 bases remaining between them. This CDR3 is 13 amino acids long. Here the CDR3 reads CASRGSGANVLTF. CDR3 sequence (DNA): TGTGCCAGCAGGGGGAGCGGGGCCAACGTCCTGACTTTC.

V usage is TRBV28 and J usage is TRBJ1-4; D may be TRBD1 (6 bases). In germline, CDR1 is MDHEN, CDR2 SYDVKM. The CDR3 length is 12 residues. Between the trimmed V and J ends, which lost 6 bases and 7 bases, there was a span of 9 bases. CDR3 nucleotides: TGTGCCAGCAGGGGGGCAGGTGAAAAACTGTTTTTT. It translates to CASRGAGEKLFF.

The V gene is TRBV5-1, the J gene TRBJ2-1, with D possibly being TRBD1 (8 bases). The germline gives CDR1 SGHRS, CDR2 YFSETQ. CDR3 length: 16 amino acids. The V gene lost 1 base and the J gene lost 8 bases, with 19 bases spanning the gap. The CDR3 is CASSLSGTGSLDEQFF. CDR3 DNA: TGCGCCAGCAGCTTGAGCGGGACAGGAAGTTTGGATGAGCAGTTCTTC. The entire variable domain, with the rest obtained from reference TRBV5-1 and TRBJ2-1, is as follows: KAGVTQTPRYLIKTRGQQVTLSCSPISGHRSVSWYQQTPGQGLQFLFEYFSETQRNKGNFPGRFSGRQFSNSRSEMNVSTLELGDSALYLCASSLSGTGSLDEQFFGPGTRLTVL.

This chain links TRBV19 with TRBJ2-1, with TRBD2 identical over 10 bases. The CDR3 length is 17 residues. The germline V gene has CDR1 LNHDA and CDR2 SQIVND (reference sequence). V lost 4 bases to trimming and J lost 7 bases; unmatched junction nucleotides: 13. The chain's CDR3 is CASSTRGAGGGPNEQFF. The CDR3 DNA follows: TGTGCCAGTAGTACCCGAGGAGCGGGGGGGGGTCCAAATGAGCAGTTCTTC.

The chain employs TRBV7-3 and TRBJ2-1, with 11 bases fitting TRBD2. The CDR3 runs 15 residues. After removal of 4 bases from V and 6 bases from J, the junction contained 5 bases not matched to a gene. Germline V lookup: CDR1 SGHTA, CDR2 FQGTGA. The CDR3 loop is CASSSLAGVGNEQFF. CDR3 sequence (DNA): TGTGCCAGCAGCTCACTAGCGGGAGTTGGCAATGAGCAGTTCTTC.

This clone showed up just a few times. V and J are TRBV19 and TRBJ1-6, with D unresolved. The CDR3 totals 13 residues. Deletions cut 7 bases from V and 5 bases from J, with 9 bases between. Germline values: CDR1 LNHDA, CDR2 SQIVND (reference sequence). In DNA, the CDR3 is TGTGCCAGTATGAAGACAAATAATTCACCCCTCCACTTT. Protein: CASMKTNNSPLHF. Supplemented by reference TRBV19 and TRBJ1-6, the full variable domain reads DGGITQSPKYLFRKEGQNVTLSCEQNLNHDAMYWYRQDPGQGLRLIYYSQIVNDFQKGDIAEGYSVSREKKESFPLTVTSAQKNPTAFYLCASMKTNNSPLHFGNGTRLTVT.

The genes are TRBV7-3 and TRBJ1-4; a possible D gene is TRBD1 (5 bases). V lost 5 bases and J lost 12, with 22 bases in between. Germline V gene sequence: CDR1 SGHTA, CDR2 FQGTGA. This CDR3 has 15 amino acids. CDR3 amino acids: CASSPSTVMGGELFF. CDR3 coding DNA: TGTGCCAGCAGCCCATCGACCGTCATGGGGGGAGAACTGTTTTTT.

V and J are TRBV27 and TRBJ2-3; 7 bases match TRBD2. The CDR3 has 16 residues. With V trimmed by 2 bases and J by 1 base, 6 bases remained unmatched. The germline CDR1 and CDR2 sequences are MNHEY and SMNVEV (reference sequence). CDR3 loop: CASSLLRLAGTDTQYF. CDR3 nucleotide sequence: TGTGCCAGCAGTTTACTCAGACTAGCCGGCACAGATACGCAGTATTTT.

The CDR3 is CASSVGGPANYGYTF. The CDR3 nucleotides read TGTGCCAGCAGCGTAGGTGGGCCGGCAAACTATGGCTACACCTTC. J is TRBJ1-2 and V is TRBV9; the D is unclear. The germline V gene encodes CDR1 SGDLS and CDR2 YYNGEE. Trimming cost V 0 bases and J 2 bases, with 11 bases left between them. This CDR3 contains 15 residues.

This chain connects TRBV27 to TRBJ2-7, with D hard to call. The CDR3 has 13 amino acids. Per the germline V gene, CDR1 is MNHEY and CDR2 is SMNVEV (reference sequence). The V and J ends lost 4 bases and 5 bases respectively, with 12 bases between them. The CDR3 reads CASSYSSLNEQYF. The CDR3 DNA is TGTGCCAGCAGTTACTCCTCGTTAAACGAGCAGTACTTC.

This clone was counted once. The chain combines TRBV6-5 with TRBJ1-1; 10 nucleotides agree with TRBD1. Germline CDR1 and CDR2: MNHEY and SVGAGI. V shed 5 bases and J 4 bases; nucleotides not matched to a gene: 7. The CDR3 runs 15 residues. The CDR3 here is CASSPPGQGITEAFF. In DNA form, the CDR3 reads TGTGCCAGCAGTCCTCCGGGACAGGGGATCACTGAAGCTTTCTTT.

The V call is TRBV29-1, the J call TRBJ2-1, with 7 bases matching TRBD2. The junction had 10 bases not matched to a gene; V was cut back by 6 bases and J by 5 bases. The CDR3 has 14 residues. CDR1 and CDR2 (germline): SQVTM, ANQGSEA. The DNA of the CDR3 is TGCAGCGTCGACGGACTAGACACAAACAATGAGCAGTTCTTC. As protein: CSVDGLDTNNEQFF.

The chain carries TRBV5-1 and TRBJ2-4; the D gene is possibly TRBD1 (7 bases). Trimming took 3 bases from V and 3 from J, leaving 10 bases between them. Germline CDR1 SGHRS, CDR2 YFSETQ. The CDR3 is made up of 14 amino acids. In DNA, the CDR3 is TGCGCCAGCAGCTCGGGGGACAGCAAAAACATTCAGTACTTC. Protein sequence: CASSSGDSKNIQYF.

The chain combines TRBV5-1 with TRBJ2-3; 7 bases match TRBD2. Per the germline V gene, CDR1 is SGHRS and CDR2 is YFSETQ. J gave up 2 bases and V 3 bases, and 6 bases lay outside the gene matches. This CDR3 is built from 15 residues. This CDR3 is CASSSKTSFTDTQYF. CDR3 bases: TGCGCCAGCAGCTCCAAGACTAGCTTCACAGATACGCAGTATTTT. The entire variable domain, with the rest obtained from reference TRBV5-1 and TRBJ2-3, is as follows: KAGVTQTPRYLIKTRGQQVTLSCSPISGHRSVSWYQQTPGQGLQFLFEYFSETQRNKGNFPGRFSGRQFSNSRSEMNVSTLELGDSALYLCASSSKTSFTDTQYFGPGTRLTVL.

V usage is TRBV11-2 and J usage is TRBJ2-7; D ambiguous. Trimming stripped 1 base from V and 2 bases from J, with 9 bases between. From germline, CDR1 is SGHAT and CDR2 FQNNGV. This CDR3 has 14 residues. The CDR3 reads CASSLVYPAYEQYF. Here the CDR3 DNA reads TGTGCCAGCAGCTTAGTATACCCAGCCTACGAGCAGTACTTC.

V usage is TRBV10-1 and J usage is TRBJ2-3; D is perhaps TRBD2 (7 bases). This CDR3 spans 15 amino acids. The V and J ends lost 2 bases and 5 bases respectively, with 14 bases between them. Germline V lookup: CDR1 WNHNN, CDR2 SYGVQD (reference sequence). CDR3 sequence: CASSEGGGLGDTQYF. CDR3 DNA sequence: TGCGCCAGCAGTGAGGGCGGGGGCCTCGGAGATACGCAGTATTTT.

V usage is TRBV15 and J usage is TRBJ1-2; perhaps TRBD1 as D (6 bases). This CDR3 has 19 amino acids. Germline CDR1 is LNHNV and CDR2 is YYDKDF (reference sequence). V was cut by 1 base and J by 3 bases, with 24 bases left in between. The DNA of the CDR3 is TGTGCCACCAGCAGAGTCCGGGACATCCAATTGAAGGGTTACTATGGCTACACCTTC. It codes for CATSRVRDIQLKGYYGYTF. Combining the CDR3 with reference TRBV15 and TRBJ1-2 gives the whole variable domain DAMVIQNPRYQVTQFGKPVTLSCSQTLNHNVMYWYQQKSSQAPKLLFHYYDKDFNNEADTPDNFQSRRPNTSFCFLDIRSPGLGDTAMYLCATSRVRDIQLKGYYGYTFGSGTRLTVV.

The chain employs TRBV5-4 and TRBJ1-2; maybe TRBD1 (5 bases). Between the trimmed V and J ends, which lost 0 bases and 0 bases, there was a span of 6 bases. Germline V lookup: CDR1 SGHNT, CDR2 YYREEE (reference sequence). The CDR3 length is 14 residues. Written as DNA, the CDR3 is TGTGCCAGCAGCTTGGCAGGGCCTAACTATGGCTACACCTTC. Translating it yields CASSLAGPNYGYTF.

This sequence joins TRBV7-8 and TRBJ1-2; D call uncertain. Per germline, CDR1 SGHVS and CDR2 FQNEAQ. The CDR3 loop spans 14 amino acids. V gave up 1 base and J gave up 4 bases, with 10 bases separating them. The CDR3 loop reads CASSLGAWRYGYTF. CDR3 nucleotides: TGTGCCAGCAGCTTAGGGGCTTGGCGCTATGGCTACACCTTC.

The V and J genes are TRBV12-3 or TRBV12-4 and TRBJ1-2, with D unresolved. The CDR3 length is 12 residues. Trimming removed 5 bases from V and 5 bases from J, with 9 bases in between. The CDR3 spells CASSPGEYGYTF. In DNA, the CDR3 is TGTGCCAGCAGTCCCGGGGAATATGGCTACACCTTC.

The genes are TRBV3-1 (or the pseudogene TRBV3-2) and TRBJ2-2, with TRBD2 identical over 8 bases. Trimming took 7 bases from V and 3 from J; bases not matched to a gene: 7. The CDR3 is 15 amino acids. Germline CDR1 reads LGHDT; CDR2 reads YNNKEL (reference sequence). This CDR3 is CASTTGGSDTGELFF. The CDR3 bases are TGTGCCAGCACCACGGGGGGGTCTGACACCGGGGAGCTGTTTTTT.

The chain joins TRBV19 to TRBJ2-7, with D maybe TRBD1 (6 bases). The CDR3 has 13 residues. Germline V lookup: CDR1 LNHDA, CDR2 SQIVND (reference sequence). V gave up 6 bases and J gave up 5 bases, with 14 bases separating them. In DNA, the CDR3 is TGTGCCAGTAGCCTCTCCTACAGGGACGAGCAGTACTTC. Translating gives CASSLSYRDEQYF. Together with reference TRBV19 and TRBJ2-7, the CDR3 gives the full variable domain: DGGITQSPKYLFRKEGQNVTLSCEQNLNHDAMYWYRQDPGQGLRLIYYSQIVNDFQKGDIAEGYSVSREKKESFPLTVTSAQKNPTAFYLCASSLSYRDEQYFGPGTRLTVT.